This passage covers 8 T cell receptor beta chains from one sample sequenced in a study of CD8 T cells in Susac syndrome (dated by TCRdb to about 2019). Receptor libraries were prepared by the immunoSEQ multiplex PCR assay. RNA was extracted with the RNeasy kit and about 0.5 to 1 ug was reverse transcribed using random hexamers. The public reads were quality trimmed at Q25 with fastp and then assembled into clones with MiXCR by TCRdb, keeping productive beta chains. Each entry merges the rows of one CDR3 protein and shows their most common DNA and genes. This sample comprises a few hundred thousand distinct CDR3 sequences, 89% of them detected only once. Clones ranked in the top ten supply around 0.18% of the sample. The sequencing input was CD8+ T cells from PBMCs. The source is a human donor with multiple sclerosis.

This chain uses TRBV7-9 with TRBJ2-3; no clear D gene. The CDR3 is 12 residues long. V was shortened by 5 bases and J by 2 bases, with 5 bases between the two germline ends. Germline-derived CDR1 and CDR2 are SEHNR and FQNEAQ (reference sequence). CDR3 region: CASSTFTDTQYF. The CDR3 DNA reads TGTGCCAGCAGCACTTTCACAGATACGCAGTATTTT.

The chain recombines TRBV6-5 with TRBJ2-7, with D perhaps TRBD1 (5 bases). CDR3 size: 17 residues. V was shortened by 2 bases and J by 0 bases, with 17 bases between the two germline ends. Germline loops: CDR1 MNHEY, CDR2 SVGAGI. CDR3 in amino acids: CASSYPIIPTASYEQYF. Written as DNA, the CDR3 is TGTGCCAGCAGTTACCCCATCATCCCGACAGCCTCCTACGAGCAGTACTTC.

The rearrangement links TRBV7-9 to TRBJ2-7; no definite D call. Between the trimmed V and J ends, which lost 1 base and 3 bases, there was a span of 4 bases. The CDR3 runs to 12 residues. Germline V gene sequence: CDR1 SEHNR, CDR2 FQNEAQ (reference sequence). In DNA form, the CDR3 reads TGTGCCAGCAGCTTAGACCACTACGAGCAGTACTTC. This codes for CASSLDHYEQYF.

The chain uses TRBV11-2 and TRBJ2-7; D unresolved. V gave up 2 bases and J gave up 3 bases, with 11 bases separating them. The CDR3 extends over 14 amino acids. The germline gives CDR1 SGHAT, CDR2 FQNNGV. The CDR3: CASSLTPGRYEQYF. CDR3 bases: TGTGCCAGCAGCTTAACCCCGGGCCGCTACGAGCAGTACTTC.

The CDR3: CASSPADRSPLGTQYF. DNA for the CDR3: TGTGCCAGCTCACCGGCGGACAGGAGCCCCTTAGGGACCCAGTACTTC. The chain is built from TRBV18 and TRBJ2-5; the match to TRBD1 covers 7 bases. Germline values: CDR1 KGHSH, CDR2 LQKENI. V lost 3 bases, J lost 7 bases, and 14 bases stayed unmatched. The CDR3 has 16 residues.

The genes are TRBV7-6 and TRBJ2-3; D might be TRBD1 (5 bases). CDR1 and CDR2 (germline): SGHVS, FNYEAQ. Deletions cut 2 bases from V and 0 bases from J, with 12 bases between. The CDR3 runs to 16 residues. Written as DNA, the CDR3 is TGTGCCAGCAGCTTAACCCCGCAGGGTAGCACAGATACGCAGTATTTT. Protein sequence: CASSLTPQGSTDTQYF. The full variable domain, its missing parts supplied by reference TRBV7-6 and TRBJ2-3, is GAGVSQSPRYKVTKRGQDVALRCDPISGHVSLYWYRQALGQGPEFLTYFNYEAQQDKSGLPNDRFSAERPEGSISTLTIQRTEQRDSAMYRCASSLTPQGSTDTQYFGPGTRLTVL.

The V gene is TRBV15, the J gene TRBJ2-7; 7 nucleotides align to TRBD2. Germline V gene sequence: CDR1 LNHNV, CDR2 YYDKDF (reference sequence). The CDR3 covers 13 residues. With 8 bases clipped from V and 4 bases from J, the junction kept 8 bases outside the gene matches. CDR3 region: CATRGSGAYEQYF. Written as DNA, the CDR3 is TGTGCCACCCGGGGGAGCGGGGCTTACGAGCAGTACTTC. The variable domain in full, completed from reference TRBV15 and TRBJ2-7, reads DAMVIQNPRYQVTQFGKPVTLSCSQTLNHNVMYWYQQKSSQAPKLLFHYYDKDFNNEADTPDNFQSRRPNTSFCFLDIRSPGLGDTAMYLCATRGSGAYEQYFGPGTRLTVT.

The genes are TRBV29-1 and TRBJ2-1, with 7 bases aligning to TRBD1. This CDR3 is 14 amino acids long. Trimming took 7 bases from V and 1 from J; bases not matched to a gene: 7. Looked up from germline, CDR1 is SQVTM and CDR2 is ANQGSEA. CDR3 nucleotides: TGCAGCGCCACGGACAGGTTTTCCTACAATGAGCAGTTCTTC. Translation gives CSATDRFSYNEQFF.